A selection of T cell receptor beta chains follows, all from one sample in a study of blood T cell repertoires in COVID-19. Method: immunoSEQ multiplex PCR; TCRdb's copy keeps in-frame clones and lacks some. The profile covers roughly 260,000 clones, with more than 75% appearing a single time and roughly 9.8% taken by the ten largest. Sequenced: peripheral blood. The receptors originated from a man aged 40-55 years who had recovered from COVID-19. Each CDR3 is given with its conserved first and last residue. D genes are given only for firm matches. Clone sizes are given selectively: once, few, many, or a class where the clone is expanded.

>TRBJ1-4|NA|TRBV9|NA
CASSPRGGLNEKLFF
TGTGCCAGCAGCCCCCGCGGGGGCCTTAATGAAAAACTGTTTTTT
>TRBJ2-1|NA|TRBV5-1|NA
CASSPGTSPYNEQFF
TGCGCCAGCAGCCCCGGGACTTCCCCCTACAATGAGCAGTTCTTC
>TRBJ2-5|once|TRBV5-3|NA
CARSLVRLPQRTQYF
TGTGCCAGAAGCTTGGTTCGCCTACCACAGAGGACCCAGTACTTC
>TRBJ1-1|NA|TRBV19|NA
CASSIAVGVNTEAFF
TGTGCCAGTAGTATAGCGGTCGGAGTGAACACTGAAGCTTTCTTT
>TRBJ2-2|NA|TRBV11-2|TRBD2
CASSSLLRGTGGELFF
TGTGCCAGCAGCTCCTTATTGCGGGGGACGGGCGGGGAGCTGTTTTTT
>TRBJ2-2|NA|TRBV5-4|NA
CASSSEQNTGELFF
TGTGCCAGCAGCTCCGAGCAGAACACCGGGGAGCTGTTTTTT
>TRBJ1-1|NA|TRBV6-2/TRBV6-3|NA
CASSYSTVNTEAFF
TGTGCCAGCAGTTACTCGACAGTGAACACTGAAGCTTTCTTT
>TRBJ1-4|few|TRBV29-1|NA
CSALMLRTSEKLFF
TGCAGCGCCCTCATGCTTCGGACATCCGAAAAACTGTTTTTT
>TRBJ2-1|once|TRBV5-1|NA
CASSGKLGTSSYNEQFF
TGCGCCAGCAGCGGAAAACTAGGAACCAGCTCCTACAATGAGCAGTTCTTC
>TRBJ1-3|few|TRBV25-1|NA
CASSDRRGLGNTIYF
TGTGCCAGCAGTGACCGTAGGGGACTCGGAAACACCATATATTTT
>TRBJ2-7|NA|TRBV12-3/TRBV12-4|NA
CASSRSTGQGQYF
TGTGCCAGCAGTCGAAGCACAGGGCAGGGGCAGTACTTC
>TRBJ2-7|NA|TRBV10-3|NA
CAISEGPLAGRTYEQYF
TGTGCCATCAGTGAGGGTCCATTGGCGGGTCGAACCTACGAGCAGTACTTC
>TRBJ1-1|NA|TRBV6-5|NA
CASSYSPQYMNTEAFF
TGTGCCAGCAGTTACTCGCCGCAGTACATGAACACTGAAGCTTTCTTT
>TRBJ2-3|once|TRBV7-2|NA
CASSLDRPLASSTDTQYF
TGTGCCAGCAGCTTAGATCGGCCGCTAGCAAGCTCCACAGATACGCAGTATTTT
>TRBJ2-5|NA|TRBV29-1|TRBD2
CSVGLAGYQETQYF
TGCAGCGTTGGACTAGCGGGGTACCAAGAGACCCAGTACTTC
>TRBJ2-1|NA|TRBV6-2/TRBV6-3|NA
CASSNPRVTYNEQFF
TGTGCCAGCAGCAACCCCAGGGTCACCTACAATGAGCAGTTCTTC
>TRBJ2-1|NA|TRBV19|TRBD2
CARGGDTQIGSNDEREGYNEQFF
TGTGCCAGAGGGGGGGACACCCAAATCGGGTCCAACGACGAGCGGGAGGGATACAATGAGCAGTTCTTC
>TRBJ2-2|NA|TRBV30|NA
CAWRLGQGGTGELFF
TGTGCCTGGAGGCTAGGGCAGGGTGGAACCGGGGAGCTGTTTTTT
>TRBJ1-5|NA|TRBV2|NA
CASSQNPGNQPQHF
TGTGCCAGCAGCCAAAATCCGGGCAATCAGCCCCAGCATTTT
>TRBJ2-2|few|TRBV5-4|NA
CASSYAGAGELFF
TGTGCCAGCAGCTACGCAGGGGCCGGGGAGCTGTTTTTT
>TRBJ2-7|NA|TRBV7-6|TRBD1
CASSLQPGQGTYEQYF
TGTGCCAGCAGCTTACAACCGGGACAGGGGACCTACGAGCAGTACTTC
>TRBJ1-2|NA|TRBV27|TRBD1
CASSPPGPPGGYYGYTF
TGTGCCAGCAGTCCCCCGGGACCCCCAGGGGGCTACTATGGCTACACCTTC
>TRBJ1-5|NA|TRBV28|NA
CARTLRTVGVNQPQHF
TGTGCCAGGACACTAAGGACCGTCGGGGTGAATCAGCCCCAGCATTTT
>TRBJ2-1|NA|TRBV9|TRBD2
CASSGVSGRGYNEQFF
TGTGCCAGCAGCGGGGTTAGCGGGAGGGGTTACAATGAGCAGTTCTTC
>TRBJ2-3|NA|TRBV6-1|NA
CASSERSGGGAGRDTQYF
TGTGCCAGCAGTGAAAGAAGTGGTGGGGGGGCCGGGCGAGATACGCAGTATTTT
>TRBJ1-2|NA|TRBV11-3|NA
CASSLLAGQLPIRGYTF
TGTGCCAGCAGCTTATTGGCAGGACAGTTGCCGATAAGGGGCTACACCTTC
>TRBJ2-5|once|TRBV30|NA
CAWEGQGQREETQYF
TGTGCCTGGGAGGGGCAGGGGCAGCGAGAAGAGACCCAGTACTTC
>TRBJ2-2|NA|TRBV6-6|NA
CASSYPEAGELFF
TGTGCCAGCAGTTACCCCGAGGCCGGGGAGCTGTTTTTT
>TRBJ2-7|NA|TRBV29-1|NA
CSVAPSSYEQYF
TGCAGCGTTGCCCCCTCCTCCTACGAGCAGTACTTC
>TRBJ2-7|NA|TRBV13|TRBD1
CASSSPDRVTYEQYF
TGTGCCAGCAGCTCGCCGGACAGGGTAACCTACGAGCAGTACTTC
>TRBJ1-4|NA|TRBV14|NA
CASSPLQGGGEKLFF
TGTGCCAGCAGTCCCCTACAGGGAGGGGGTGAAAAACTGTTTTTT
>TRBJ1-3|NA|TRBV5-4|NA
CASSSDSSGNTIYF
TGTGCCAGCAGCTCCGACAGCTCTGGAAACACCATATATTTT
>TRBJ2-7|few|TRBV4-3|NA
CASSQGTAPSYEQYF
TGCGCCAGCAGCCAAGGGACAGCGCCTTCCTACGAGCAGTACTTC
>TRBJ2-7|NA|TRBV5-1|TRBD2
CASSLKAGGPDEQYF
TGCGCCAGCAGCTTGAAGGCGGGAGGGCCTGACGAGCAGTACTTC
>TRBJ2-1|few|TRBV7-6|TRBD2
CASSKGTSGGNYNEQFF
TGTGCCAGCAGCAAAGGGACTAGCGGGGGTAACTACAATGAGCAGTTCTTC
>TRBJ2-5|NA|TRBV15|NA
CATSRDRGETQYF
TGTGCCACCAGCAGAGACAGGGGAGAGACCCAGTACTTC
>TRBJ1-5|once|TRBV3-1/TRBV3-2|NA
CASSQEARGQPQHF
TGTGCCAGCAGCCAAGAGGCCAGAGGTCAGCCCCAGCATTTT
>TRBJ2-2|NA|TRBV24-1|TRBD1
CATSGIQGARTGELFF
TGTGCCACCAGTGGGATACAGGGGGCTCGGACCGGGGAGCTGTTTTTT
>TRBJ2-1|once|TRBV30|NA
CAWSKDRTSSYNEQFF
TGTGCCTGGAGTAAGGATAGAACTAGCTCCTACAATGAGCAGTTCTTC
>TRBJ1-1|NA|TRBV19|NA
CASSIGRGNTEAFF
TGTGCCAGTAGTATAGGGAGGGGAAACACTGAAGCTTTCTTT
>TRBJ2-2|few|TRBV6-5|NA
CASSYIGELFF
TGTGCCAGCAGTTATATCGGGGAGCTGTTTTTT
>TRBJ2-3|NA|TRBV27|TRBD2
CASSSRFERGAVGTQYF
TGTGCCAGCAGTTCCCGATTCGAGCGGGGGGCCGTCGGTACGCAGTATTTT
>TRBJ1-6|NA|TRBV3-1/TRBV3-2|NA
CASSPPRGRENSPLHF
TGTGCCAGCAGCCCCCCCCGGGGACGGGAGAATTCACCCCTCCACTTT
>TRBJ2-7|NA|TRBV3-1/TRBV3-2|NA
CASSQDGRIPYYEQYF
TGTGCCAGCAGCCAAGATGGGCGAATACCTTACTACGAGCAGTACTTC
>TRBJ2-7|once|TRBV27|TRBD2
CASSLQTSANYEQYF
TGTGCCAGCAGTTTGCAGACTAGCGCTAACTACGAGCAGTACTTC
>TRBJ2-3|NA|TRBV12-5|NA
CASVWASGGGLGSTDTQYF
TGTGCTAGTGTCTGGGCCTCAGGCGGGGGCCTTGGGAGCACAGATACGCAGTATTTT
>TRBJ2-7|NA|TRBV7-9|NA
CASSLRSGGAESEQYF
TGTGCCAGCAGCTTACGGTCCGGCGGGGCGGAATCCGAGCAGTACTTC
>TRBJ2-1|NA|TRBV11-2|TRBD2
CASSLEIAGSLNEQFF
TGTGCCAGCAGCTTAGAAATAGCGGGATCTTTGAATGAGCAGTTCTTC
>TRBJ1-2|NA|TRBV27|NA
CASSPILGPDSNYGYTF
TGTGCCAGCAGTCCGATTCTCGGTCCAGACTCTAACTATGGCTACACCTTC
>TRBJ2-7|NA|TRBV19|NA
CASTKDGSYEQYF
TGTGCCAGTACTAAAGACGGCTCCTACGAGCAGTACTTC
>TRBJ2-2|NA|TRBV29-1|NA
CSVGGARTGELFF
TGCAGCGTTGGCGGGGCTAGGACCGGGGAGCTGTTTTTT
>TRBJ1-2|NA|TRBV18|TRBD1
CASSPLMTGDYGYTF
TGTGCCAGCTCACCCTTGATGACAGGGGACTATGGCTACACCTTC
>TRBJ1-4|NA|TRBV4-1|TRBD1
CASSHSQFPPGQYNEKLFF
TGCGCCAGCAGCCATTCACAGTTCCCCCCGGGACAGTATAATGAAAAACTGTTTTTT
>TRBJ2-7|NA|TRBV20-1|NA
CSASRGTASDEQYF
TGCAGTGCTAGTCGGGGGACAGCTTCGGACGAGCAGTACTTC
>TRBJ1-3|NA|TRBV12-5|TRBD1
CASGQGESGNTIYF
TGTGCTAGTGGTCAGGGGGAGTCTGGAAACACCATATATTTT
>TRBJ1-2|NA|TRBV12-3/TRBV12-4|NA
CASSFRVYYGYTF
TGTGCCAGCAGTTTTCGGGTCTACTATGGCTACACCTTC
>TRBJ2-7|NA|TRBV11-2|NA
CASSLDWFLQSSYEQYF
TGTGCCAGCAGCTTAGATTGGTTTCTACAGAGCTCCTACGAGCAGTACTTC
>TRBJ1-6|NA|TRBV9|NA
CASSVADSSYNSPLHF
TGTGCCAGCAGCGTAGCTGACAGCTCCTATAATTCACCCCTCCACTTT
>TRBJ1-2|once|TRBV6-6|NA
CASRTDYGYTF
TGTGCCAGCAGAACAGATTATGGCTACACCTTC